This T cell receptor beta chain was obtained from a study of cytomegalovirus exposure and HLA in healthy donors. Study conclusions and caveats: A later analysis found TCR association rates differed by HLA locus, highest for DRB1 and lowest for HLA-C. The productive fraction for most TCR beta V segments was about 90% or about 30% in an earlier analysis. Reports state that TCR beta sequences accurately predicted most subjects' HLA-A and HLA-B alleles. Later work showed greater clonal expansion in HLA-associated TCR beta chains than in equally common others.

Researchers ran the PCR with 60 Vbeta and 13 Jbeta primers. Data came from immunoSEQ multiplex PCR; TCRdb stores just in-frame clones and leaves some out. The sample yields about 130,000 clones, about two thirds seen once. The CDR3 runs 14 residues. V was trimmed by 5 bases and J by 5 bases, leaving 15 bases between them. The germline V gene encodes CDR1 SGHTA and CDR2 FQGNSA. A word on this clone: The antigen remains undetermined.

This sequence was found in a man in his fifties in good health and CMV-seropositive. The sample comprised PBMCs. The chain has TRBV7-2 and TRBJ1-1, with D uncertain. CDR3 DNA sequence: TGTGCCAGCAGCCAGCGGACCACGCTAACTGAAGCTTTCTTT. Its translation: CASSQRTTLTEAFF.